These 8 T cell receptor beta chains were all obtained from the same sample, sequenced in a study of identical twins. TCRdb passed the 5' RACE reads through MiXCR, listing each CDR3 protein once. The sample holds about 480,000 distinct CDR3 sequences, 12% to 15% seen once. The data were also submitted as part of a second study, on yellow fever vaccine responses in identical twins.

Material: CD4+ T cells sorted from blood. These receptors were collected from a young woman in good health.

This clonotype was picked up a small number of times. The V gene is TRBV24-1, the J gene TRBJ1-4; 7 nucleotides agree with TRBD1. CDR3 size: 15 residues. Germline CDR1 is KGHDR and CDR2 is SFDVKD. Trimming at V came to 2 bases and at J to 6 bases, leaving 5 bases not matched to a gene. The CDR3 DNA follows: TGTGCCACCAGTGATTCCGGGACAGTCGATGAAAAACTGTTTTTT. Translating gives CATSDSGTVDEKLFF.

The sample holds many counts of this clonotype. The chain has TRBV28 and TRBJ2-7; unclear D gene. CDR1 is MDHEN, CDR2 SYDVKM, per germline. The CDR3 runs to 15 residues. Trimming pared 4 bases from V and 0 bases from J, leaving 13 bases between. The CDR3 loop is CASSYRAESSYEQYF. CDR3 in DNA: TGTGCCAGCAGTTATCGGGCCGAAAGCTCCTACGAGCAGTACTTC.

The chain uses TRBV20-1 and TRBJ2-3; 13 nucleotides match TRBD2. This CDR3 contains 17 residues. CDR1 is DFQATT and CDR2 is SNEGSKA in the germline V gene (reference sequence). V shed 1 base, J shed 2 bases, and the junction held 6 bases outside the gene matches. CDR3 DNA: TGCAGTGCTAGAGGGGGCGGACTAGCGGGGGTCACAGATACGCAGTATTTT. It yields the protein CSARGGGLAGVTDTQYF.

This clonotype occurred a few times. This chain uses TRBV25-1 with TRBJ2-3; 7 bases line up with TRBD2. V was clipped by 0 bases and J by 2 bases; unmatched bases: 2. Germline lookup yields CDR1 MGHDK and CDR2 SYGVNS. This CDR3 is 15 amino acids long. CDR3 sequence (DNA): TGTGCCAGCAGTGAATACCTAGCGGACACAGATACGCAGTATTTT. This sequence encodes CASSEYLADTDTQYF. Full variable domain (remainder filled in from reference TRBV25-1 and TRBJ2-3): EADIYQTPRYLVIGTGKKITLECSQTMGHDKMYWYQQDPGMELHLIHYSYGVNSTEKGDLSSESTVSRIRTEHFPLTLESARPSHTSQYLCASSEYLADTDTQYFGPGTRLTVL.

This chain connects TRBV20-1 to TRBJ1-6; D gene ambiguous. Germline CDR1 reads DFQATT; CDR2 reads SNEGSKA (reference sequence). The V end was cut by 4 bases, the J end by 11 bases, with 15 bases between. There are 13 residues in the CDR3. The CDR3, as DNA: TGCAGTGCTAAAGGCCATCGTTGGCCACCCCTCCACTTT. Protein: CSAKGHRWPPLHF.

This clonotype was seen more than once but under ten times. This chain links TRBV12-3 or TRBV12-4 with TRBJ1-2; D is perhaps TRBD1 (6 bases). This CDR3 has 14 residues. V gave up 3 bases and J gave up 4 bases, with 12 bases separating them. In nucleotides, the CDR3 is TGTGCCAGCAGTTTTTCGGGGGGCGGCTATGGCTACACCTTC. Protein product: CASSFSGGGYGYTF.

This clonotype appeared many times. CDR3 residues: CASSYSQGYEQYF. CDR3 nucleotides: TGTGCCAGCAGCTATAGCCAGGGCTACGAGCAGTACTTC. This chain uses TRBV3-1 with TRBJ2-7; maybe TRBD1 (5 bases). The CDR3 extends over 13 amino acids. Germline V gene lookup returns CDR1 LGHDT and CDR2 YNNKEL (reference sequence). The V end was cut by 5 bases, the J end by 3 bases, with 11 bases between.

The chain's CDR3 is CSANKAGAPYNEQFF. The DNA of the CDR3 is TGCAGTGCTAATAAAGCGGGAGCTCCTTACAATGAGCAGTTCTTC. This sequence joins TRBV20-1 and TRBJ2-1; 8 positions agree with TRBD2. Germline V gene lookup returns CDR1 DFQATT and CDR2 SNEGSKA (reference sequence). CDR3 size: 15 residues. Unmatched junction bases numbered 9, after V lost 4 bases and J lost 4 bases.